The source of this TCR beta chain is a study of blood T cell repertoires in COVID-19. On the study more broadly: Acute and convalescent COVID-19 samples came from the United States, Italy and Spain. T cells, B-cell-depleted T cells, or PBMCs provided the cDNA or gDNA that served as material.

Exposed enrollees encountered a COVID-19 case at some point within 2 weeks before study entry. Study processing details: Amplified reference gene primers provided the basis for estimating nucleated cell counts. Sequencing used immunoSEQ multiplex PCR; TCRdb keeps in-frame clones, though not all of them. V and J calls and clone size follow that table, whereas D and trimming were derived from the DNA. The sample shows over 200,000 clones, approximately 88% of them seen only once. This clone has only one observation. The V end lost 1 base, the J end lost 3 bases, and 9 bases lay between the germline ends. Germline CDR1 reads SGHVS; CDR2 reads FQNEAQ. This CDR3 contains 14 residues.

The TCR sequence derives from a woman in her 30s who had been exposed to COVID-19. The chain couples TRBV7-8 to TRBJ1-1, with D possibly TRBD1 on 6 matching bases. Sequenced input: PBMCs or T cells enriched from blood (not recorded which). In DNA form, the CDR3 reads TGTGCCAGCAGCTTAGGAGGGGGAGACACTGAAGCTTTCTTT. It is translated as CASSLGGGDTEAFF.